A selection of T cell receptor beta chains follows, all from one sample in a study of cytomegalovirus exposure and HLA in healthy donors. Sequencing used immunoSEQ multiplex PCR; TCRdb keeps in-frame clones, though not all of them. The data show hundreds of thousands of clones, 75% to 90% seen once. Sequences were obtained from PBMCs. The receptors derive from a woman between 18 and 30 years old in good health and CMV-seronegative. The CDR3 runs from the conserved cysteine through the conserved F or W. A D gene is named only where the DNA matches it firmly. Not every row has a clone size; where given, it reads once, few, many or a size class.

V	J	D	size	DNA	CDR3
TRBV27	TRBJ1-1	TRBD1	.	TGTGCCAGCAGTTTATACCCAGGGGGAGGCACTGAAGCTTTCTTT	CASSLYPGGGTEAFF
TRBV27	TRBJ2-1	TRBD2	.	TGTGCCAGCAGTTTTTCTTTAGCGGGGGACTACAATGAGCAGTTCTTC	CASSFSLAGDYNEQFF
TRBV25-1	TRBJ1-2	.	.	TGTGCCAGCAGTGATTCTATAGGACAGAACTATGGCTACACCTTC	CASSDSIGQNYGYTF
TRBV6-1	TRBJ1-1	.	.	TGTGCCAGCACTGACAGTTTGAACACTGAAGCTTTCTTT	CASTDSLNTEAFF
TRBV6-5	TRBJ1-1	.	.	TGTGCCAGCACCACCTCGGGGGCTGAAGCTTTCTTT	CASTTSGAEAFF
TRBV15	TRBJ1-6	.	.	TGTGCCACCAGCAGAGATGGATCAGGGGTAGCCTCACCCCTCCACTTT	CATSRDGSGVASPLHF
TRBV7-6	TRBJ1-2	.	.	TGTGCCAGCAGCTCGACAGCTTCGTCCTATGGCTACACCTTC	CASSSTASSYGYTF
TRBV6-5	TRBJ2-5	.	.	TGTGCCAGCAGACGCGACAGGTCCCTCAGAGAGACCCAGTACTTC	CASRRDRSLRETQYF
TRBV27	TRBJ2-2	.	.	TGTGCCAGCAGGGACACTCGAAACGGGGAGCTGTTTTTT	CASRDTRNGELFF
TRBV7-8	TRBJ2-3	TRBD2	once	TGTGCCAGCAGCTCCCCTAGCGGGATGGGGCACCACACAGATACGCAGTATTTT	CASSSPSGMGHHTDTQYF
TRBV10-2	TRBJ2-1	TRBD1	.	TGCGCCACTTCGACAGGGACCTACAATGAGCAGTTCTTC	CATSTGTYNEQFF
TRBV30	TRBJ1-1	.	once	TGTGCAATCAGATATGGAGGGATGGGCACTGAAGCTTTCTTT	CAIRYGGMGTEAFF
TRBV28	TRBJ1-1	.	few	TGTGCCAGCAGCCCCCAGATGAACACTGAAGCTTTCTTT	CASSPQMNTEAFF
TRBV15	TRBJ1-3	.	.	TGTGCCACCAGCTTCAGTACTGGAAACACCATATATTTT	CATSFSTGNTIYF
TRBV18	TRBJ2-3	TRBD1	.	TGTGCCAGCTCACCGCAGGGGGGCACAGATACGCAGTATTTT	CASSPQGGTDTQYF
TRBV25-1	TRBJ2-1	TRBD2	.	TGTGCCAGCAGTGGGGGGAGGGTTACTAATGAGCAGTTCTTC	CASSGGRVTNEQFF
TRBV2	TRBJ1-6	.	.	TGTGCCAGCAGTGGGACAGATAAAAGAGTAATAGATAATTCACCCCTCCACTTT	CASSGTDKRVIDNSPLHF
TRBV6-1	TRBJ2-2	TRBD1	few	TGTGCCAGCACGTACAGGGGGCTCACCGGGGAGCTGTTTTTT	CASTYRGLTGELFF
TRBV5-6	TRBJ1-1	TRBD1	.	TGTGCCAGCAGCTTGGGAATGACAGGGACCTCTGAAGCTTTCTTT	CASSLGMTGTSEAFF
TRBV5-1	TRBJ1-1	TRBD1	.	TGCGCCAGCAGCCGCTGGGACAGCAGCACTGAAGCTTTCTTT	CASSRWDSSTEAFF
TRBV28	TRBJ2-7	TRBD2	.	TGTGCCAGCAGTTTAGAACGGGAGGTTACCTCCTACGAGCAGTACTTC	CASSLEREVTSYEQYF
TRBV7-6	TRBJ2-7	.	.	TGTGCCAGCAGCCTCGGGGGTTCGGGCGAGCAGTACTTC	CASSLGGSGEQYF
TRBV27	TRBJ1-1	TRBD1	.	TGTGCCAGCAGTAGGTTACGACAGGGGACCACTGAAGCTTTCTTT	CASSRLRQGTTEAFF
TRBV11-2	TRBJ2-2	.	.	TGTGCCAGCAGCTTCACAGGGATGGTGAACACCGGGGAGCTGTTTTTT	CASSFTGMVNTGELFF
TRBV5-4	TRBJ1-3	TRBD1	.	TGTGCCTTCTCGTACGTGGGACAGGGGGCGAACACCATATATTTT	CAFSYVGQGANTIYF
TRBV15	TRBJ2-2	.	.	TGTGCCACCAGCGAAAGGACTGGATACACCGGGGAGCTGTTTTTT	CATSERTGYTGELFF
TRBV21-1	TRBJ1-5	.	.	TGTGCCAGCAGCAAACAGGGGGCGAAGGGCAATCAGCCCCAGCATTTT	CASSKQGAKGNQPQHF
TRBV18	TRBJ1-3	TRBD1	.	TGTGCCAGCTCACCTTGGACAGGGAGCTCTGGAAACACCATATATTTT	CASSPWTGSSGNTIYF
TRBV5-1	TRBJ2-7	TRBD2	.	TGCGCCAGCAGCATAGCCACTAGCGGCGCTAACTACGAGCAGTACTTC	CASSIATSGANYEQYF
TRBV7-9	TRBJ2-2	.	.	TGTGCCAGCAGCCAGGACAGCCCGAACACCGGGGAGCTGTTTTTT	CASSQDSPNTGELFF
TRBV5-1	TRBJ1-1	TRBD1	.	TGCGCCAGCACCCCTTCACAGGGGGTTGGCACTGAAGCTTTCTTT	CASTPSQGVGTEAFF
TRBV5-4	TRBJ2-3	.	.	TGTGCCAGCAGCTTGGTTCTGAGCACAGATACGCAGTATTTT	CASSLVLSTDTQYF
TRBV27	TRBJ1-5	.	once	TGTGCCAGCAGTTTAGCTTGGCAGGCCTATCAGCCCCAGCATTTT	CASSLAWQAYQPQHF
TRBV29-1	TRBJ2-7	TRBD1	.	TGCAGCGCTGAGGGGGCCTACTCCTACGAGCAGTACTTC	CSAEGAYSYEQYF
TRBV2	TRBJ1-1	.	.	TGTGCCAGCAGTGACTCCTCCCGGGTCACTGAAGCTTTCTTT	CASSDSSRVTEAFF
TRBV28	TRBJ2-1	.	.	TGTGCCAGCAGCCCAGTTGTGGCAGGGTACAATGAGCAGTTCTTC	CASSPVVAGYNEQFF
TRBV5-1	TRBJ1-1	TRBD1	.	TGCGCCAGCAGCGCGGACCCGGGACAGGGAAGGACTGAAGCTTTCTTT	CASSADPGQGRTEAFF
TRBV9	TRBJ1-6	.	.	TGTGCCAGCAGCCCAACGGGGGGAATCCATAATTCACCCCTCCACTTT	CASSPTGGIHNSPLHF
TRBV2	TRBJ1-5	.	once	TGTGCCAGCAGGACCCCACAGGCTCCCAATCAGCCCCAGCATTTT	CASRTPQAPNQPQHF
TRBV18	TRBJ2-5	.	.	TGTGCCAGCTCTCTTCTGGAGCTCCAAGAGACCCAGTACTTC	CASSLLELQETQYF
TRBV28	TRBJ1-3	.	.	TGTGCCAGCAGTTTAGTCCGGGGAAACACCATATATTTT	CASSLVRGNTIYF
TRBV5-6	TRBJ2-3	.	.	TGTGCCAGCAGGATACAGGGAGATACGCAGTATTTT	CASRIQGDTQYF
TRBV27	TRBJ1-5	.	.	TGTGCCAGCAGACCAAGACAGAGTAATCAGCCCCAGCATTTT	CASRPRQSNQPQHF
TRBV13	TRBJ2-1	TRBD2	.	TGTGCCAGCAGTAGGAGGGGACTAGCGGGTACTACTTCCTACAATGAGCAGTTCTTC	CASSRRGLAGTTSYNEQFF